What follows describes a single T cell receptor (beta chain). This specimen belongs to a study of blood T cell repertoires in COVID-19. Trimming shortened V by 6 bases and J by 8 bases, and 10 bases separated the two germline ends. In germline, CDR1 is MNHEY, CDR2 SVGAGI. The length of the CDR3 is 11 residues. In the authors' methods: Using reference gene primer amplification, nucleated cell counts were estimated. Method: immunoSEQ multiplex PCR; TCRdb's copy keeps in-frame clones and lacks some. From that table come the V and J calls and clone size; the DNA was used to work out D and trimming. The table has approximately 220,000 clones, about four fifths seen once; the top ten hold around 3.1%.

This TCR derives from a woman in her 30s who had recovered from COVID-19. This chain joins TRBV6-5 and TRBJ1-2, with D unclear. Sequencing used peripheral blood. The CDR3, as DNA: TGTGCCAGCAGCACCCTTGGCGGCTACACCTTC. Residues: CASSTLGGYTF.